Listed here are 27 T cell receptor beta chains from one sample, sequenced in a study of shared T cell receptors in the human thymus. Using immunoSEQ multiplex PCR, the repertoire was profiled, and TCRdb retains in-frame clones only, with some absent. Among hundreds of thousands of clones, approximately 85% were seen once, and the ten largest hold more than 0.01%. Separately, the same data were catalogued under a study of human thymus T cells.

Sequences were obtained from thymocytes. All receptors derive from a girl under two years old with a congenital heart defect.

This chain uses TRBV5-6 with TRBJ1-1; no clear D gene. The germline gives CDR1 SGHDT, CDR2 YYEEEE. The CDR3 contains 12 residues. V dropped 4 bases and J dropped 7 bases, with 11 bases sitting between them. CDR3 protein: CASSLKTFEAFF. The DNA for the CDR3 is TGTGCCAGCAGCCTGAAGACATTTGAAGCTTTCTTT.

This chain uses TRBV5-4 with TRBJ2-1, with TRBD1 identical over 8 bases. There are 13 residues in the CDR3. From germline, CDR1 is SGHNT and CDR2 YYREEE (reference sequence). V lost 0 bases to trimming and J lost 15 bases; unmatched junction nucleotides: 8. CDR3 in amino acids: CASSLVRQGALFF. CDR3 coding DNA: TGTGCCAGCAGCTTGGTACGTCAGGGGGCATTGTTCTTC.

The CDR3, as DNA: TGTGCCAGCAGTTGCGGTCTAGGGAGAGCCTCCTACGAGCAGTACTTC. It codes for CASSCGLGRASYEQYF. The genes are TRBV28 and TRBJ2-7; TRBD2 might be the D (5 bases). The V gene lost 4 bases and the J gene lost 0 bases, with 16 bases spanning the gap. The CDR3 has 16 amino acids. Germline-derived CDR1 and CDR2 are MDHEN and SYDVKM.

This clone occurred once. This chain links TRBV7-2 with TRBJ2-5; TRBD2 aligns across 8 bases. The V gene end was trimmed by 4 bases and the J gene end by 1 base; junction bases not matched to a gene: 8. The CDR3 runs to 16 residues. Germline CDR1 is SGHTA and CDR2 is FQGNSA. The CDR3 loop is CASSCRIAGFQETQYF. CDR3 nucleotide sequence: TGTGCCAGCAGCTGTCGAATAGCGGGGTTCCAAGAGACCCAGTACTTC. The full variable domain, completed using reference TRBV7-2 and TRBJ2-5, is GAGVSQSPSNKVTEKGKDVELRCDPISGHTALYWYRQSLGQGLEFLIYFQGNSAPDKSGLPSDRFSAERTGGSVSTLTIQRTQQEDSAVYLCASSCRIAGFQETQYFGPGTRLLVL.

The genes are TRBV6-1 and TRBJ1-1; D unresolved. The CDR3 is 14 amino acids. Trimming shortened V by 3 bases and J by 0 bases, and 8 bases separated the two germline ends. From germline, CDR1 is MNHNS and CDR2 SASEGT. DNA of the CDR3: TGTGCCAGCAGTGACAGGTGGATGAACACTGAAGCTTTCTTT. It is translated as CASSDRWMNTEAFF.

The chain combines TRBV2 with TRBJ2-5, with D possibly being TRBD2 (6 bases). CDR1 SNHLY and CDR2 FYNNEI come from the germline V gene. V was cut by 7 bases and J by 5 bases, with 20 bases left in between. The CDR3 extends over 15 amino acids. The CDR3 loop reads CASTRLGRLGETQYF. The CDR3 coding sequence is TGTGCCAGCACACGACTAGGCCGTTTGGGTGAGACCCAGTACTTC.

The V call is TRBV10-3, the J call TRBJ2-7; 7 nucleotides agree with TRBD1. From germline, CDR1 is ENHRY and CDR2 SYGVKD. The CDR3 consists of 15 residues. V was pared by 3 bases and J by 5 bases, with 10 bases of the junction left unmatched. This CDR3 is CAISEEGAAANEQYF. The CDR3 DNA is TGTGCCATCAGTGAAGAGGGGGCAGCAGCTAACGAGCAGTACTTC.

V gene TRBV9 combines with J gene TRBJ2-2, with D possibly being TRBD1 (5 bases). Germline V CDR1 and CDR2: SGDLS, YYNGEE. V shed 1 base and J shed 5 bases, with 15 bases lying between them. The CDR3 sequence is 16 residues long. For the CDR3, the DNA is TGTGCCAGCAGCGTATCAGCTCTTAGGGGAACCGGGGAGCTGTTTTTT. Translated, it gives CASSVSALRGTGELFF.

The genes are TRBV2 and TRBJ2-5; TRBD1 matches at 9 bases. Per the germline V gene, CDR1 is SNHLY and CDR2 is FYNNEI. The CDR3 runs 16 residues. V lost 2 bases, J lost 0 bases, and 4 bases stayed unmatched. The CDR3 DNA follows: TGTGCCAGCAGTGAAAGGGACAGGGATTACCAAGAGACCCAGTACTTC. This sequence encodes CASSERDRDYQETQYF.

This clone was seen a few times. The chain recombines TRBV5-6 with TRBJ1-2; no clear D. Germline loops: CDR1 SGHDT, CDR2 YYEEEE. The CDR3 has 13 amino acids. Trimming shortened V by 2 bases and J by 7 bases, and 12 bases separated the two germline ends. The CDR3 loop is CASSLVRLCGYTF. CDR3 nucleotide sequence: TGTGCCAGCAGCTTAGTCAGGTTATGTGGCTACACCTTC.

The V and J genes are TRBV6-5 and TRBJ1-5; a weak D match, TRBD1 (5 bases). V lost 4 bases and J 3 bases, leaving 10 bases between the germline ends. Germline V gene lookup returns CDR1 MNHEY and CDR2 SVGAGI. This CDR3 contains 14 residues. DNA for the CDR3: TGTGCCAGCAGTTTCAGGGTAGACAATCAGCCCCAGCATTTT. It is translated as CASSFRVDNQPQHF.

The V and J genes are TRBV5-5 and TRBJ1-5; D is uncertain. Trimming left V 4 bases short and J 7 bases short, with 18 bases between. CDR3 length: 15 amino acids. Per the germline V gene, CDR1 is SGHKS and CDR2 is YYEKEE (reference sequence). This CDR3 reads CASSLQARQKQPQHF. CDR3 bases: TGTGCCAGCAGCCTGCAGGCCAGACAAAAACAGCCCCAGCATTTT.

The chain couples TRBV5-8 to TRBJ1-5; TRBD1 matches 8 bases. Per the germline V gene, CDR1 is SGHTS and CDR2 is YDEGEE. Unmatched junction bases numbered 10, after V lost 5 bases and J lost 6 bases. This CDR3 contains 15 residues. The CDR3 sequence: CASRLDRGGGQPQHF. As DNA, the CDR3 is TGTGCCAGCAGACTCGACAGGGGAGGCGGTCAGCCCCAGCATTTT.

CDR3 coding DNA: TGTGCCAGCAGCGTGTTCCGGGACAGCTCTTTCTCTGGGGCCAACGTCCTGACTTTC. Protein: CASSVFRDSSFSGANVLTF. The chain couples TRBV9 to TRBJ2-6, with 7 bases that match TRBD1. With V trimmed by 2 bases and J by 0 bases, 11 bases remained unmatched. Germline assignment: CDR1 SGDLS and CDR2 YYNGEE. The length of the CDR3 is 19 residues.

V gene TRBV5-1 combines with J gene TRBJ1-6; D gene unclear. The germline V gene has CDR1 SGHRS and CDR2 YFSETQ. The length of the CDR3 is 13 residues. V lost 1 base and J lost 7, with 6 bases in between. CDR3 sequence (DNA): TGCGCCAGCAGCTTGTTCGTGAATTCACCCCTCCACTTT. As protein: CASSLFVNSPLHF.

The CDR3 region is CASSSYGFSGGESEQFF. The DNA of the CDR3 is TGTGCCAGCAGTTCCTACGGCTTTAGCGGGGGGGAGAGTGAGCAGTTCTTC. The chain is built from TRBV27 and TRBJ2-1; 11 nucleotides align to TRBD2. J lost 9 bases, V lost 4 bases, and 14 bases had no gene match. There are 17 residues in the CDR3. The germline V gene encodes CDR1 MNHEY and CDR2 SMNVEV (reference sequence).

The V call is TRBV15, the J call TRBJ1-2, with D tentatively TRBD1 (6 bases). The CDR3 covers 16 residues. Germline lookup yields CDR1 LNHNV and CDR2 YYDKDF (reference sequence). The V gene lost 5 bases and the J gene lost 0 bases, with 16 bases spanning the gap. The CDR3: CATSFRDTKSNYGYTF. The CDR3 DNA reads as TGTGCCACCAGCTTCCGGGACACTAAGTCTAACTATGGCTACACCTTC.

This chain joins TRBV10-3 and TRBJ1-1; the D gene is possibly TRBD1 (6 bases). The CDR3 has 16 residues. Deletions cut 3 bases from V and 3 bases from J, with 17 bases between. In germline, CDR1 is ENHRY, CDR2 SYGVKD. The CDR3 nucleotides are TGTGCCATCAGTGAAGTAGGGGGGGGCAGGGACACTGAAGCTTTCTTT. Its protein is CAISEVGGGRDTEAFF.

This clone was recorded only once. The V and J genes are TRBV5-5 and TRBJ1-2; TRBD1 might be the D (5 bases). Germline loops: CDR1 SGHKS, CDR2 YYEKEE (reference sequence). V gave up 4 bases and J gave up 5 bases, with 12 bases separating them. The CDR3 spans 13 residues. The CDR3 is CASSRGCPYGYTF. The CDR3 region has the DNA TGTGCCAGCAGCCGGGGGTGTCCGTATGGCTACACCTTC.

This chain joins TRBV27 and TRBJ1-5, with a weak D call TRBD1 (5 bases). The CDR3 has 16 amino acids. Germline V lookup: CDR1 MNHEY, CDR2 SMNVEV (reference sequence). V gave up 4 bases and J gave up 4 bases, with 17 bases separating them. The CDR3 DNA sequence: TGTGCCAGCAGTTCCCAAGGGGTAGGGGATAATCAGCCCCAGCATTTT. This translates into CASSSQGVGDNQPQHF.

The genes are TRBV19 and TRBJ2-5; D is undetermined. There are 19 residues in the CDR3. The V end lost 4 bases, the J end lost 1 base, and 25 bases lay between the germline ends. The germline V gene encodes CDR1 LNHDA and CDR2 SQIVND (reference sequence). The CDR3 sequence: CASSTRNQYTAISQETQYF. CDR3 nucleotides: TGTGCCAGTAGTACCCGAAACCAATACACAGCCATATCCCAAGAGACCCAGTACTTC.

The rearrangement uses TRBV29-1 and TRBJ1-2; TRBD1 matches 9 bases. Germline CDR1 SQVTM, CDR2 ANQGSEA. CDR3 length equals 14 residues. V gave up 4 bases and J gave up 3 bases; unmatched junction bases: 6. In DNA, the CDR3 is TGCAGCGTTGGGGGTTGGACAGGGGACTATGGCTACACCTTC. Residues: CSVGGWTGDYGYTF.

The chain uses TRBV30 and TRBJ2-7; a weak D match, TRBD1 (6 bases). Per germline, CDR1 GTSNPN and CDR2 SVGIG (reference sequence). The ends were cut back, 7 bases at V and 0 bases at J, with 16 bases in the middle. The CDR3 runs to 14 residues. In nucleotides, the CDR3 is TGTGCCTTCCGCCTCAGGGGACACTCCTACGAGCAGTACTTC. Translating it yields CAFRLRGHSYEQYF. Together with reference TRBV30 and TRBJ2-7, the CDR3 gives the full variable domain: SQTIHQWPATLVQPVGSPLSLECTVEGTSNPNLYWYRQAAGRGLQLLFYSVGIGQISSEVPQNLSASRPQDRQFILSSKKLLLSDSGFYLCAFRLRGHSYEQYFGPGTRLTVT.

The V gene is TRBV4-3, the J gene TRBJ1-2, with TRBD1 matching over 8 bases. The CDR3 is made up of 15 amino acids. Per germline, CDR1 LGHNA and CDR2 YSLEER. V was clipped by 4 bases and J by 5 bases; unmatched bases: 9. The CDR3 DNA reads TGCGCCAGCAGCCCACGACAGGGGTACTTATATGGCTACACCTTC. Encoded protein: CASSPRQGYLYGYTF.

The genes are TRBV29-1 and TRBJ2-7; 12 bases agree with TRBD1. Germline CDR1 is SQVTM and CDR2 is ANQGSEA. The CDR3 has 13 residues. With 5 bases clipped from V and 2 bases from J, the junction kept 1 base outside the gene matches. The CDR3, as DNA: TGCAGCGTTTGGGACAGGGGGCCCTACGAGCAGTACTTC. The encoded protein is CSVWDRGPYEQYF.

The chain couples TRBV2 to TRBJ2-7; 9 nucleotides align to TRBD1. Looked up from germline, CDR1 is SNHLY and CDR2 is FYNNEI. The CDR3 spans 14 residues. The V and J ends lost 5 bases and 6 bases, in that order; junction bases with no gene match: 8. Here the CDR3 DNA reads TGTGCCAGCAGTAGGGACAGGGACAATTCCGAGCAGTACTTC. As protein: CASSRDRDNSEQYF.

CDR3 coding DNA: TGTGCCAGCTCACCAGGGTCTTCTGGACAGGTGCCACCATCGTTACTGTTTTTT. This codes for CASSPGSSGQVPPSLLFF. The V gene is TRBV18, the J gene TRBJ1-4; 7 bases match TRBD1. The CDR3 is 18 residues long. Looked up from germline, CDR1 is KGHSH and CDR2 is LQKENI. J was trimmed by 13 bases and V by 2 bases; bases with no gene match: 22.